This TCR beta chain came from a study of blood T cell repertoires in COVID-19. The CDR3 totals 12 residues. Deletions cut 4 bases from V and 5 bases from J, with 12 bases between. Per the germline V gene, CDR1 is SQVTM and CDR2 is ANQGSEA. Per the original methods: Amplified reference gene primers provided the basis for estimating nucleated cell counts. Produced via immunoSEQ multiplex PCR; TCRdb's table is partial and in-frame only. V and J calls and clone size follow that table, whereas D and trimming were derived from the DNA. This sample has 360,000 or so clones, with approximately 91% found just once. Individuals drawn from around 24 US areas were about 18 to 90 years old.

This receptor was taken from a young woman who had been exposed to COVID-19. Source material: PBMCs or T cells enriched from blood (not recorded which). The rearrangement links TRBV29-1 to TRBJ2-7, with a weak D call TRBD1 (5 bases). The CDR3 protein is CSVGGRFDEQYF. CDR3 nucleotide sequence: TGCAGCGTTGGGGGCAGGTTTGACGAGCAGTACTTC.